This T cell receptor beta chain is drawn from a study of blood T cell repertoires in COVID-19. Trimming cost V 7 bases and J 2 bases, with 12 bases left between them. CDR3 length: 15 residues. Germline V gene data show CDR1 as MNHEY and CDR2 as SVGAGI. Assay used: immunoSEQ multiplex PCR; TCRdb lists only in-frame clones, some missing. The sample carries roughly 130,000 clones, around 80% recorded once. The sequence was collected from a man between 65 and 85 years old with acute or convalescent COVID-19. This sequence joins TRBV6-5 and TRBJ1-6, with D perhaps matching TRBD1 (5 bases). The sample taken for sequencing was peripheral blood. CDR3 nucleotide sequence: TGTGCCAGCAAAATGGGGGAGGCCTATAATTCACCCCTCCACTTT. Encoded protein: CASKMGEAYNSPLHF.